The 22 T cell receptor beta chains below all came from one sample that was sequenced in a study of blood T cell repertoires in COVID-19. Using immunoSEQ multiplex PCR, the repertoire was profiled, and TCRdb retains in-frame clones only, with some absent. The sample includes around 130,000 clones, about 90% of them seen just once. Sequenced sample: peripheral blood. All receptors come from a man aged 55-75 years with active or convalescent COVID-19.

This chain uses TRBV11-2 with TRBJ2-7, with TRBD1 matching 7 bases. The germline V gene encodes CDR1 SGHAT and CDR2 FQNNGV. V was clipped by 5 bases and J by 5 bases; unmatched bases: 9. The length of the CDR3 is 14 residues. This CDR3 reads CASSEGTAADEQYF. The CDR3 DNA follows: TGTGCCAGCAGCGAGGGGACAGCGGCCGACGAGCAGTACTTC.

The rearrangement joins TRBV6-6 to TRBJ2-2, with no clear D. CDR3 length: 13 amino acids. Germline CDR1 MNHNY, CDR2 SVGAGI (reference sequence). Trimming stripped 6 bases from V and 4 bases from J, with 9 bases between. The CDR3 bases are TGTGCCAGCAGCCCTTCCCTCACCGGGGAGCTGTTTTTT. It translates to CASSPSLTGELFF.

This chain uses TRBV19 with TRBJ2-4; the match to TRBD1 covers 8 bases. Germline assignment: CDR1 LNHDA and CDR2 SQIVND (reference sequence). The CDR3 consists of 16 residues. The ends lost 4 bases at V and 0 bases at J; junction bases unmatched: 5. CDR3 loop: CASSRGQELAKNIQYF. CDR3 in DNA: TGTGCCAGTAGTAGGGGACAGGAACTAGCCAAAAACATTCAGTACTTC.

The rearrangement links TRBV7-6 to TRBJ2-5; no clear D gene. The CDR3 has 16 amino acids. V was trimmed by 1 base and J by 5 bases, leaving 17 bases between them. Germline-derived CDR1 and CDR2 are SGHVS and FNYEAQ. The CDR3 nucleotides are TGTGCCAGCAGCTTAGGGGTACTGGGCACTCGCGAGACCCAGTACTTC. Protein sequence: CASSLGVLGTRETQYF.

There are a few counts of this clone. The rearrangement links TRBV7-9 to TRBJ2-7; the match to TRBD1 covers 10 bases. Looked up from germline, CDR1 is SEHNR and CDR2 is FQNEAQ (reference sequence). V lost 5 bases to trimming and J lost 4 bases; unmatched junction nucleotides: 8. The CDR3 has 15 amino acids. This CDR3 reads CASSPRQGARYEQYF. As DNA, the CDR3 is TGTGCCAGCAGCCCCCGACAGGGGGCGCGTTACGAGCAGTACTTC.

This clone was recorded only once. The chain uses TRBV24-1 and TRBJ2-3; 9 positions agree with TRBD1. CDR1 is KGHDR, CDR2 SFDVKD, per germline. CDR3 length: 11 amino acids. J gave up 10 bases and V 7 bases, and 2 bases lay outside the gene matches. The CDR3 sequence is CATRGQGAQYF. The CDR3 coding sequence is TGTGCCACCAGGGGACAGGGTGCGCAGTATTTT.

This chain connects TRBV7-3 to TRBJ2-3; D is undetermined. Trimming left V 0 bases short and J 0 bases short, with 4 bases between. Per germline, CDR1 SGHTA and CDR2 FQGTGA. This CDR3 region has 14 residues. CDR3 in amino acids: CASSLTPSTDTQYF. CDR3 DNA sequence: TGTGCCAGCAGCTTAACCCCTAGCACAGATACGCAGTATTTT.

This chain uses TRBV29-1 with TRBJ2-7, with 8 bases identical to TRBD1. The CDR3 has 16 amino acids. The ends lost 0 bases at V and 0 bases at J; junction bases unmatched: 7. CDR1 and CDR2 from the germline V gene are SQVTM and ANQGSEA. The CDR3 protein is CSVEDRSGGRSYEQYF. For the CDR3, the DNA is TGCAGCGTTGAAGATCGATCAGGGGGCCGCTCCTACGAGCAGTACTTC.

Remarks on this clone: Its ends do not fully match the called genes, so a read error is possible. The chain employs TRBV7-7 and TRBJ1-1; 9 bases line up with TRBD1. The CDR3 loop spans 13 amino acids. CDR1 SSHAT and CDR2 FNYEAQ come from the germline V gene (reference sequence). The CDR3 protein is CASSLRQGVEAFF. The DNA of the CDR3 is TGTGCTAGCAGCCTCCGACAGGGGGTGGAAGCTTTCTTT.

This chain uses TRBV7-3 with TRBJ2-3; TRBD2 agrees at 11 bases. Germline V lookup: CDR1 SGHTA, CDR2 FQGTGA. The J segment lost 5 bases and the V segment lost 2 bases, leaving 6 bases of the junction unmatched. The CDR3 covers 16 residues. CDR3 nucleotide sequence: TGTGCCAGCAGCTTACGCCTAGCGGGAGGTGTAGATACGCAGTATTTT. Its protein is CASSLRLAGGVDTQYF.

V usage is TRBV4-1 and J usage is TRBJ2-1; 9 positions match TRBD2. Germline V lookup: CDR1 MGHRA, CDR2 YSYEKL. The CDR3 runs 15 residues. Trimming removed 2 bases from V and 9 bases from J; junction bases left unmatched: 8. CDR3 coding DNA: TGCGCCAGCAGCCAAATAGCGGGAGCACCGGTTGAGCAGTTCTTC. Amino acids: CASSQIAGAPVEQFF.

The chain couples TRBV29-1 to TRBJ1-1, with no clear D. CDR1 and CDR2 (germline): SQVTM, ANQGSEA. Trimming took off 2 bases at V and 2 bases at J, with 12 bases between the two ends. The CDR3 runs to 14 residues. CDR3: CSVEIKRANTEAFF. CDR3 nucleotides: TGCAGCGTTGAAATAAAGAGAGCCAACACTGAAGCTTTCTTT.

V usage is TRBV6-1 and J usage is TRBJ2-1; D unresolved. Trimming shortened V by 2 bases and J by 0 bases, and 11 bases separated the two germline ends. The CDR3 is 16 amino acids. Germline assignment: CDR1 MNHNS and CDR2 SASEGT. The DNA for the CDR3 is TGTGCCAGCAGTGAACGCCCGGTGAGCTCCTACAATGAGCAGTTCTTC. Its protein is CASSERPVSSYNEQFF.

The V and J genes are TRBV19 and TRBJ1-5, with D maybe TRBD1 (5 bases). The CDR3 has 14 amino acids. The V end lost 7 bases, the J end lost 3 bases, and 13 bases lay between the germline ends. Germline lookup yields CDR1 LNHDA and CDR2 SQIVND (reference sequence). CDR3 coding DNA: TGTGCCAGTAAGGGGACTGAGCTCAATCAGCCCCAGCATTTT. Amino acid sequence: CASKGTELNQPQHF.

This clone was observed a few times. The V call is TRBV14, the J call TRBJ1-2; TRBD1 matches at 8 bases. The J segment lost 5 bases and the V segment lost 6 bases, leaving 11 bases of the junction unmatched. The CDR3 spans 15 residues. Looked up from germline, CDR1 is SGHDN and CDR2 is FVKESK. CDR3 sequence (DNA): TGTGCCAGCAGTCGGACAGGGCGCGCCTATTATGGCTACACCTTC. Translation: CASSRTGRAYYGYTF.

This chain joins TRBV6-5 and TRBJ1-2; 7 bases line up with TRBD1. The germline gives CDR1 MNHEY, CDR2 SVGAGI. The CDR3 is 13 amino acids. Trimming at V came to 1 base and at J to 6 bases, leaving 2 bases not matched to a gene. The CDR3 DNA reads TGTGCCAGCAGTTACTACAGGGGAAATGGCTACACCTTC. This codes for CASSYYRGNGYTF.

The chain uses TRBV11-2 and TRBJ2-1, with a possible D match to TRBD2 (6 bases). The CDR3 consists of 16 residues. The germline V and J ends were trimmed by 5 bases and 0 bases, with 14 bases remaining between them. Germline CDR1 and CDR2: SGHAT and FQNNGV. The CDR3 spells CASSPLGGVSYNEQFF. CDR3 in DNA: TGTGCCAGCAGCCCATTGGGGGGAGTCTCCTACAATGAGCAGTTCTTC.

CDR3 residues: CASSLERGQEHGYTF. In DNA, the CDR3 is TGTGCCAGCAGCTTAGAAAGAGGACAGGAACACGGCTACACCTTC. This rearrangement joins TRBV7-2 to TRBJ1-2, with 7 bases that match TRBD1. Germline CDR1 and CDR2: SGHTA and FQGNSA. The CDR3 is made up of 15 amino acids. Trimming took 1 base from V and 8 from J; bases not matched to a gene: 10.

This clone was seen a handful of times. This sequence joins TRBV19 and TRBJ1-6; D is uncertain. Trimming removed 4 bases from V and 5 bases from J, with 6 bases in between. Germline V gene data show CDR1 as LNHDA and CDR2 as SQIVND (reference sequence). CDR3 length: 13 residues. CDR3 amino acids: CASSNKNNSPLHF. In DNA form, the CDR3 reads TGTGCCAGTAGTAACAAGAATAATTCACCCCTCCACTTT.

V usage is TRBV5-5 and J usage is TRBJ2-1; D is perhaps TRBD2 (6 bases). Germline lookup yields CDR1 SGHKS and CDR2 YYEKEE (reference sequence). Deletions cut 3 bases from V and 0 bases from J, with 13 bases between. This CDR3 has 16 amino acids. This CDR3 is CASSSQLAISYNEQFF. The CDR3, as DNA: TGTGCCAGCAGCTCGCAACTAGCTATCTCCTACAATGAGCAGTTCTTC.

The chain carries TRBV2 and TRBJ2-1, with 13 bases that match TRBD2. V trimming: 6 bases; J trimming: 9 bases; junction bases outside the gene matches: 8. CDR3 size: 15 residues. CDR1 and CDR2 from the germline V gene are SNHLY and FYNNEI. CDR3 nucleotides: TGTGCCAGCAGACTAGCGGGAGGGCCGGTGGGTGAGCAGTTCTTC. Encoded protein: CASRLAGGPVGEQFF. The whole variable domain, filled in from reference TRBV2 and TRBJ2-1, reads EPEVTQTPSHQVTQMGQEVILRCVPISNHLYFYWYRQILGQKVEFLVSFYNNEISEKSEIFDDQFSVERPDGSNFTLKIRSTKLEDSAMYFCASRLAGGPVGEQFFGPGTRLTVL.

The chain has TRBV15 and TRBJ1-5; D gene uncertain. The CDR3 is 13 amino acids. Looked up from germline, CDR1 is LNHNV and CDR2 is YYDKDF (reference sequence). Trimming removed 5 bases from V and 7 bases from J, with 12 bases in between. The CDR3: CATSSRNRQPQHF. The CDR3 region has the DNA TGTGCCACCAGCTCCCGTAACAGACAGCCCCAGCATTTT.